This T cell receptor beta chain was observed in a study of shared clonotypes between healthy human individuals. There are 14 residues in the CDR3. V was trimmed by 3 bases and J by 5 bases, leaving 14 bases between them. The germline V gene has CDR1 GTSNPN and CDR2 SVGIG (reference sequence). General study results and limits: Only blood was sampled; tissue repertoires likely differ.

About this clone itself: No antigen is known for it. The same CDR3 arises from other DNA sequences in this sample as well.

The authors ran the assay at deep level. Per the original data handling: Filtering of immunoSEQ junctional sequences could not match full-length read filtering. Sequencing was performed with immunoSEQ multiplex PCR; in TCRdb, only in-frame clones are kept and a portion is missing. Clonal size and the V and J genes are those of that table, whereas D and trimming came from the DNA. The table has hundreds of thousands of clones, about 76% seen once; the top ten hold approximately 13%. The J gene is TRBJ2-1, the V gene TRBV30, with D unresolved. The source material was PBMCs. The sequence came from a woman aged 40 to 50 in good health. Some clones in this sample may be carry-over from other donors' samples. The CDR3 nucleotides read TGTGCCTGGAGCGTCCTCCGCACGAACAATGAGCAGTTCTTC. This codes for CAWSVLRTNNEQFF. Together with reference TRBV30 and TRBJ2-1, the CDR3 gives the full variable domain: SQTIHQWPATLVQPVGSPLSLECTVEGTSNPNLYWYRQAAGRGLQLLFYSVGIGQISSEVPQNLSASRPQDRQFILSSKKLLLSDSGFYLCAWSVLRTNNEQFFGPGTRLTVL.